This T cell receptor (beta chain) was identified in a study of blood T cell repertoires in COVID-19. Study at large: Some COVID-19 samples were acute and others convalescent; all came from the United States, Italy and Spain. Sources were T cells, B-cell-depleted T cells, or PBMCs; the material itself was cDNA or gDNA.

In the original analysis: Amplification with reference gene primers provided the estimates of nucleated cell counts. Assay used: immunoSEQ multiplex PCR; TCRdb lists only in-frame clones, some missing. Clone size and V and J calls were adopted from that table, with D and trimming inferred from the DNA. The table has more than 150,000 clones, around 80% seen once. Losses at the gene ends were 0 bases for V and 9 bases for J; bases not matched to a gene: 4. Germline values: CDR1 SGHTA, CDR2 FQGNSA. The CDR3 totals 15 residues. This clone was seen only once. The specimen was peripheral blood. This TCR came from a man aged 55 to 70 with acute or convalescent COVID-19. The rearrangement uses TRBV7-2 and TRBJ1-6; 8 nucleotides line up with TRBD1. This chain's CDR3 is CASSLAYRGISPLHF. As DNA, the CDR3 is TGTGCCAGCAGCTTAGCGTACAGGGGGATTTCACCCCTCCACTTT.